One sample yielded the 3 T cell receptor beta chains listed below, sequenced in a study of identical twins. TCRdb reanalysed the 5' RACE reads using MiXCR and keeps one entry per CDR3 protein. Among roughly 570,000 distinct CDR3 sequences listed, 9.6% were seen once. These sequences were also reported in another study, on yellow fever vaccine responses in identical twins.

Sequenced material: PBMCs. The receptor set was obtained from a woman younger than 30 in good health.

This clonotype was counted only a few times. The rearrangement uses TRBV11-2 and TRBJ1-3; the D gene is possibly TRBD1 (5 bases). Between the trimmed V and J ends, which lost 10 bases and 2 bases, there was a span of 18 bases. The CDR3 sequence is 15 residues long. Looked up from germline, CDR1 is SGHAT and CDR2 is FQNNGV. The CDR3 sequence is CATSISGLPGNTIYF. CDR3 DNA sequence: TGTGCCACCTCTATATCGGGGCTACCTGGAAACACCATATATTTT. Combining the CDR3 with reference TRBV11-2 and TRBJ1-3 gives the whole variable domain EAGVAQSPRYKIIEKRQSVAFWCNPISGHATLYWYQQILGQGPKLLIQFQNNGVVDDSQLPKDRFSAERLKGVDSTLKIQPAKLEDSAVYLCATSISGLPGNTIYFGEGSWLTVV.

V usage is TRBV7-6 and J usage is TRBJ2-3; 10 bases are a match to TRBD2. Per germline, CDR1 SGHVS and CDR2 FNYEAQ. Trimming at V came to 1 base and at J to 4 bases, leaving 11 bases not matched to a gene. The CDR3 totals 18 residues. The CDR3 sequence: CASSLVPSGSGRADTQYF. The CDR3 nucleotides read TGTGCCAGCAGCTTAGTGCCTAGCGGGAGTGGAAGGGCAGATACGCAGTATTTT. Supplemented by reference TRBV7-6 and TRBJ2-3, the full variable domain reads GAGVSQSPRYKVTKRGQDVALRCDPISGHVSLYWYRQALGQGPEFLTYFNYEAQQDKSGLPNDRFSAERPEGSISTLTIQRTEQRDSAMYRCASSLVPSGSGRADTQYFGPGTRLTVL.

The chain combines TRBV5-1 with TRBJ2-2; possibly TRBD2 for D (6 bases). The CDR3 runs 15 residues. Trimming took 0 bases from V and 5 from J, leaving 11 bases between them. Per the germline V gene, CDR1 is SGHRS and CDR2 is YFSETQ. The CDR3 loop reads CASSLEGGSTGELFF. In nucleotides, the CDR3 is TGCGCCAGCAGCTTGGAAGGAGGGTCGACCGGGGAGCTGTTTTTT. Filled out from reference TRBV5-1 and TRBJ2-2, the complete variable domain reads KAGVTQTPRYLIKTRGQQVTLSCSPISGHRSVSWYQQTPGQGLQFLFEYFSETQRNKGNFPGRFSGRQFSNSRSEMNVSTLELGDSALYLCASSLEGGSTGELFFGEGSRLTVL.